These T cell receptor beta chains were read from a single sample in a study of CD8 T cells in Susac syndrome. TCRdb passed the immunoSEQ multiplex PCR reads through MiXCR, listing each CDR3 protein once. The data show roughly 200,000 distinct CDR3 sequences, with just under 95% seen just once and 0.1% held by the top ten. Sequences were obtained from CD4+ T cells from PBMCs. The source is a human donor in good health. Both conserved end residues are part of each CDR3. A D gene is named only where the DNA matches it firmly. Clone size, where shown, is once, few, many, or a class for clones that have expanded.

. | TRBJ1-2 | TRBV20-1 | . | CSAPRANYGYTF | TGCAGTGCTCCGCGGGCTAACTATGGCTACACCTTC
few | TRBJ2-1 | TRBV7-2 | . | CASSLLNEQFF | TGTGCCAGCAGCTTATTGAATGAGCAGTTCTTC
. | TRBJ2-1 | TRBV18 | TRBD2 | CASSQPGLASNEQFF | TGTGCCAGCTCACAGCCGGGACTAGCGAGTAATGAGCAGTTCTTC
. | TRBJ2-1 | TRBV3-1 | TRBD1 | CASSQGRDRVNNEQFF | TGTGCCAGCAGCCAAGGCCGGGACAGAGTAAACAATGAGCAGTTCTTC
. | TRBJ2-3 | TRBV29-1 | . | CSVEAASRELFTDTQYF | TGCAGCGTTGAAGCGGCATCACGGGAGCTTTTCACAGATACGCAGTATTTT
once | TRBJ2-3 | TRBV12-3/TRBV12-4 | . | CASTHSGLVQYF | TGTGCCAGCACCCACTCGGGTCTGGTGCAGTATTTT
few | TRBJ2-1 | TRBV20-1 | TRBD2 | CSAKVSGRADNEQFF | TGCAGTGCAAAAGTTAGCGGGAGGGCCGACAATGAGCAGTTCTTT
. | TRBJ1-1 | TRBV30 | . | CACRPLGAEAFF | TGTGCCTGTCGACCCCTAGGCGCTGAAGCTTTCTTT
. | TRBJ1-5 | TRBV20-1 | . | CSARDLVQPQHF | TGCAGTGCTAGAGACCTCGTCCAGCCCCAGCATTTT
. | TRBJ2-1 | TRBV20-1 | . | CSAGDSLAVEQFF | TGCAGTGCTGGGGATTCGTTGGCAGTGGAGCAGTTCTTC
. | TRBJ1-5 | TRBV4-3 | . | CASSRDGGSNQPQHF | TGCGCCAGTAGCCGGGACGGTGGTAGCAATCAGCCCCAGCATTTT
. | TRBJ1-1 | TRBV30 | . | CAWNRGAPNTEAFF | TGTGCCTGGAATCGAGGGGCGCCGAACACTGAAGCTTTCTTT
. | TRBJ1-1 | TRBV30 | . | CAWNNRADTEAFF | TGTGCCTGGAACAACAGGGCGGACACTGAAGCTTTCTTT
. | TRBJ1-5 | TRBV7-2 | . | CASSSQGNNQPQHF | TGTGCCAGCAGCTCCCAGGGGAACAATCAGCCCCAGCATTTT
few | TRBJ2-3 | TRBV7-2 | . | CASSSLTDTQYF | TGTGCCAGCAGCTCTCTAACAGATACGCAGTATTTT
. | TRBJ2-5 | TRBV29-1 | . | CSVVEFSGETQYF | TGCAGCGTTGTAGAGTTCAGCGGAGAGACCCAGTACTTC
. | TRBJ1-1 | TRBV30 | . | CAWSVDTEAFF | TGTGCCTGGAGCGTGGACACTGAAGCTTTCTTT
. | TRBJ1-5 | TRBV20-1 | . | CSARVGSDYQPQHF | TGCAGTGCTAGAGTCGGGTCCGATTATCAGCCCCAGCATTTT
once | TRBJ2-5 | TRBV25-1 | . | CASSWSWGRGETQYF | TGTGCCAGCAGTTGGAGTTGGGGGCGCGGAGAGACCCAGTACTTC
. | TRBJ1-2 | TRBV23-1 | . | CASSRALNYGYTF | TGCGCCAGCAGCCGGGCCCTGAACTATGGCTACACCTTC
. | TRBJ2-1 | TRBV29-1 | . | CSVEDDDSYNEQFF | TGCAGCGTTGAAGATGACGACTCCTACAATGAGCAGTTCTTC
. | TRBJ1-2 | TRBV25-1 | . | CASSVGMGGYTF | TGTGCCAGCAGTGTCGGGATGGGGGGCTACACCTTC
. | TRBJ2-3 | TRBV2 | . | CASSTLGDTQYF | TGTGCCAGCAGTACCCTAGGAGATACGCAGTATTTT
. | TRBJ1-2 | TRBV20-1 | TRBD1 | CSARGSGGGGYGYTF | TGCAGTGCTAGAGGCTCAGGGGGCGGGGGCTATGGCTACACCTTC
. | TRBJ2-7 | TRBV20-1 | . | CSASKGGAYEQYF | TGCAGTGCTAGTAAGGGCGGGGCCTACGAGCAGTACTTC
. | TRBJ1-1 | TRBV19 | . | CASSILSGNTEAFF | TGTGCCAGTAGTATTCTCAGCGGGAACACTGAAGCTTTCTTT
. | TRBJ2-5 | TRBV12-3/TRBV12-4 | . | CASSLGGDQETQYF | TGTGCCAGCAGTTTAGGGGGGGACCAAGAGACCCAGTACTTC
. | TRBJ2-1 | TRBV30 | TRBD2 | CAATSGGDEQFF | TGTGCCGCGACTAGCGGGGGCGATGAGCAGTTCTTC
. | TRBJ2-1 | TRBV9 | . | CASSVSVYNEQFF | TGTGCCAGCAGCGTATCTGTATACAATGAGCAGTTCTTC
. | TRBJ1-1 | TRBV30 | . | CASTGGYMNTEAFF | TGTGCCTCCACGGGGGGATACATGAACACTGAAGCTTTCTTT
. | TRBJ1-2 | TRBV29-1 | TRBD1 | CSVAGGARGYTF | TGCAGCGTTGCAGGGGGGGCGCGAGGCTACACCTTC
. | TRBJ2-1 | TRBV3-1 | . | CASRIGGGGGNEQFF | TGTGCCAGCAGGATAGGCGGAGGGGGCGGGAATGAGCAGTTCTTC
. | TRBJ1-1 | TRBV20-1 | . | CSARSHRNTEAFF | TGCAGTGCTAGAAGCCACCGGAACACTGAAGCTTTCTTT
. | TRBJ2-1 | TRBV5-1 | TRBD2 | CASSLTSGNNNEQFF | TGCGCCAGCAGCTTGACTAGCGGGAATAACAATGAGCAGTTCTTC
. | TRBJ1-2 | TRBV29-1 | . | CSVLGAGLNYGYTF | TGCAGCGTGCTCGGGGCAGGGCTAAACTATGGCTACACCTTC
. | TRBJ1-5 | TRBV7-2 | . | CASSLEAFSNQPQHF | TGTGCCAGCAGCTTAGAAGCTTTCAGCAATCAGCCCCAGCATTTT